This TCR beta chain came from a study of blood T cell repertoires in COVID-19. Study details: Specimens from acute and convalescent COVID-19 originated in the United States, Italy and Spain. T cells, B-cell-depleted T cells, or PBMCs supplied cDNA or gDNA.

Authors' processing steps: Reference gene primers were amplified, and this amplification served to estimate nucleated cell counts. Only in-frame clones appear in the TCRdb table, and some are missing; sequencing was by immunoSEQ multiplex PCR. That table is the source of V, J and clone size, and D and trimming were worked out from the DNA. The table shows some 180,000 clones, with nearly 90% occurring only once. Per the germline V gene, CDR1 is LNHDA and CDR2 is SQIVND (reference sequence). The CDR3 length is 13 residues. Germline trimming cut 5 bases from V and 9 bases from J; bases unmatched to any gene: 7.

The V call is TRBV19, the J call TRBJ2-1, with 7 bases aligning to TRBD2. The source material was peripheral blood. The clonotype was recovered from a man between 50 and 59 years old with acute or convalescent COVID-19. CDR3 nucleotide sequence: TGTGCCAGTAGTTCTCAAGGGGAGGGTGAGCAGTTCTTC. It encodes CASSSQGEGEQFF.